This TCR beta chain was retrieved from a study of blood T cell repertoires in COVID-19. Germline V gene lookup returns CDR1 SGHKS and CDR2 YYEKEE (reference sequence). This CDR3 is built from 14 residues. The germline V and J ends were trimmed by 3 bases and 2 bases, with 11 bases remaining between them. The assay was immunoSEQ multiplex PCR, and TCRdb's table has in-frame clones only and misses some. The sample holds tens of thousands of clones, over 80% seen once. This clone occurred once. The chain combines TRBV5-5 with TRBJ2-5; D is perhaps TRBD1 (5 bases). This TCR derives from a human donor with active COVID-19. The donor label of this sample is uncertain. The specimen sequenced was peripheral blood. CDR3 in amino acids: CASSSVPGQETQYF. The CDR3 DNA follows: TGTGCCAGCAGCTCGGTGCCAGGGCAAGAGACCCAGTACTTC.